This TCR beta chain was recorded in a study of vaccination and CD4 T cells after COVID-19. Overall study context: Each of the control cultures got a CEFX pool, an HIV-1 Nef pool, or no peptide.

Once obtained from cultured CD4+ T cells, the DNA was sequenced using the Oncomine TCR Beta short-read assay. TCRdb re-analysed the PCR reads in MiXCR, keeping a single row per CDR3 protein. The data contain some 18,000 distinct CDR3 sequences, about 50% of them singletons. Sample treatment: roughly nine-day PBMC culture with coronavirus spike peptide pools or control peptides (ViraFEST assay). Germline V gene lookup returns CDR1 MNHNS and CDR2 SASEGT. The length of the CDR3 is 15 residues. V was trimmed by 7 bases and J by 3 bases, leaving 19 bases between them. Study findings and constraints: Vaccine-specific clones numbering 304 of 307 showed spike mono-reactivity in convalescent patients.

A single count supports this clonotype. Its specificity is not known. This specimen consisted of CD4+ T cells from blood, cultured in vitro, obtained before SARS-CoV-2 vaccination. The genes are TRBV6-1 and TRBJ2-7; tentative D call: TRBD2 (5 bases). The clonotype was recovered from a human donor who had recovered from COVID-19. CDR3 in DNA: TGTGCCAGCAATCGAGGCGGGTCTAGCCGCTACGAGCAGTACTTC. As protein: CASNRGGSSRYEQYF.